These 32 T cell receptor beta chains share one sample of origin, sequenced in a study of T cell responses to AZD1222 COVID-19 vaccine. TCRdb keeps only in-frame clones here, not all; method: immunoSEQ multiplex PCR. The table records some 150,000 clones, around nine tenths of them present only once. Here the sequenced sample was peripheral blood, taken on day 0 of MenACWY control vaccination. The source is an adult in good health.

As concerns this clone: Other nucleotide sequences in the sample specify the same CDR3. The chain combines TRBV7-3 with TRBJ1-6; D is uncertain. The CDR3 is 13 residues long. Germline assignment: CDR1 SGHTA and CDR2 FQGTGA. The V end was cut by 2 bases, the J end by 2 bases, with 1 base between. CDR3 in amino acids: CASSLAYNSPLHF. The CDR3 nucleotides read TGTGCCAGCAGCTTAGCCTATAATTCACCCCTCCACTTT.

The CDR3 is CASSSSRGEGIAAGYTF. In DNA form, the CDR3 reads TGTGCCAGCAGCTCCTCCCGCGGGGAGGGAATTGCTGCTGGCTACACCTTC. This chain joins TRBV7-8 and TRBJ1-2; D is unclear. The CDR3 contains 17 residues. Per the germline V gene, CDR1 is SGHVS and CDR2 is FQNEAQ. The V end was cut by 4 bases, the J end by 7 bases, with 25 bases between.

The rearrangement uses TRBV5-6 and TRBJ1-1, with D uncertain. CDR1 and CDR2 (germline): SGHDT, YYEEEE. Trimming took off 2 bases at V and 0 bases at J, with 8 bases between the two ends. The length of the CDR3 is 14 residues. The CDR3 loop reads CASSLPGLNTEAFF. CDR3 sequence (DNA): TGTGCCAGCAGCTTACCGGGCTTGAACACTGAAGCTTTCTTT.

This clone appeared a single time. The V and J genes are TRBV20-1 and TRBJ2-3; D remains unclear. This CDR3 region has 11 residues. Trimming left V 5 bases short and J 5 bases short, with 8 bases between. Germline lookup yields CDR1 DFQATT and CDR2 SNEGSKA (reference sequence). This chain's CDR3 is CSARPRDTQYF. The CDR3 DNA sequence: TGCAGTGCTCGCCCACGAGATACGCAGTATTTT.

This chain links TRBV3-1 (or the pseudogene TRBV3-2) with TRBJ2-3, with 7 positions matching TRBD1. V gave up 3 bases and J gave up 2 bases; unmatched junction bases: 8. CDR1 is LGHDT, CDR2 YNNKEL, per germline (reference sequence). CDR3 length: 16 amino acids. CDR3 loop: CASSHRKGAITDTQYF. The CDR3 bases are TGTGCCAGCAGCCACCGTAAGGGGGCCATCACAGATACGCAGTATTTT.

The chain uses TRBV27 and TRBJ2-2, with a possible D match to TRBD2 (5 bases). The V and J ends lost 5 bases and 1 base respectively, with 11 bases between them. The CDR3 length is 15 residues. Per the germline V gene, CDR1 is MNHEY and CDR2 is SMNVEV (reference sequence). Here the CDR3 DNA reads TGTGCCAGCAGTGTCCTCCGGGAGAACACCGGGGAGCTGTTTTTT. Translated, it gives CASSVLRENTGELFF.

The chain joins TRBV11-3 to TRBJ2-2; D may be TRBD1 (6 bases). CDR3 length: 15 amino acids. Trimming cost V 2 bases and J 1 base, with 8 bases left between them. CDR1 is SGHNT, CDR2 YENEEA, per germline. CDR3 in amino acids: CASSLKGQNTGELFF. The CDR3 nucleotides read TGTGCCAGCAGCTTAAAGGGACAGAACACCGGGGAGCTGTTTTTT.

This clone was seen just once. V usage is TRBV5-8 and J usage is TRBJ1-4, with unresolved D. V was pared by 0 bases and J by 4 bases, with 10 bases between. CDR1 is SGHTS, CDR2 YDEGEE, per germline. The CDR3 runs to 15 residues. DNA for the CDR3: TGTGCCAGCAGCTTGGGAGTTGGCGGTAATGAAAAACTGTTTTTT. Translated: CASSLGVGGNEKLFF.

This rearrangement joins TRBV6-2 or TRBV6-3 to TRBJ2-7; D is perhaps TRBD1 or TRBD2 (5 bases each). CDR1 and CDR2 (germline): MNHEY, SVGEGT. The V and J ends lost 5 bases and 5 bases respectively, with 16 bases between them. The CDR3 runs to 14 residues. The CDR3 DNA reads as TGTGCCAGCAGTCACGTTGGGGGACGGGACGAGCAGTACTTC. It codes for CASSHVGGRDEQYF.

The gene calls are TRBV18 and TRBJ1-2; 9 nucleotides match TRBD1. Germline CDR1 reads KGHSH; CDR2 reads LQKENI. V lost 6 bases to trimming and J lost 4 bases; unmatched junction nucleotides: 9. The CDR3 has 15 amino acids. The DNA of the CDR3 is TGTGCCAGCTCCCCTGGGACAGGGCTTAGCTATGGCTACACCTTC. Translation gives CASSPGTGLSYGYTF.

The chain employs TRBV5-1 and TRBJ2-7, with D possibly being TRBD1 (6 bases). V dropped 4 bases and J dropped 2 bases, with 19 bases sitting between them. This CDR3 region has 16 residues. CDR1 SGHRS and CDR2 YFSETQ come from the germline V gene. CDR3 DNA: TGCGCCAGCAGCCCGTGGAGTGACGGACAGACCTACGAGCAGTACTTC. This translates into CASSPWSDGQTYEQYF.

The genes are TRBV5-1 and TRBJ2-2, with 8 bases identical to TRBD1. After removal of 0 bases from V and 6 bases from J, the junction contained 1 base not matched to a gene. CDR3 length equals 14 residues. From germline, CDR1 is SGHRS and CDR2 YFSETQ. CDR3 protein: CASSLVQGAGELFF. The CDR3 region has the DNA TGCGCCAGCAGCTTGGTACAGGGGGCCGGGGAGCTGTTTTTT.

The chain couples TRBV3-1 (or the pseudogene TRBV3-2) to TRBJ1-6, with TRBD1 as a possible D gene (6 bases). The V gene lost 4 bases and the J gene lost 5 bases, with 15 bases spanning the gap. Germline CDR1 LGHDT, CDR2 YNNKEL (reference sequence). The CDR3 runs 16 residues. CDR3 sequence: CASSLTGVRDNSPLHF. The CDR3 nucleotides read TGTGCCAGCAGCCTGACAGGAGTTAGGGATAATTCACCCCTCCACTTT.

This sequence joins TRBV15 and TRBJ1-6; tentatively, D is TRBD1 (6 bases). CDR1 and CDR2 from the germline V gene are LNHNV and YYDKDF (reference sequence). The CDR3 totals 14 residues. Trimming left V 0 bases short and J 6 bases short, with 6 bases between. This chain's CDR3 is CATSRDRGNSPLHF. DNA of the CDR3: TGTGCCACCAGCAGAGACAGGGGTAATTCACCCCTCCACTTT.

This sequence joins TRBV30 and TRBJ2-1, with unresolved D. Looked up from germline, CDR1 is GTSNPN and CDR2 is SVGIG (reference sequence). The CDR3 sequence is 16 residues long. V gave up 2 bases and J gave up 2 bases, with 16 bases separating them. CDR3 nucleotides: TGTGCCTGGAGTCCCGACCTCCCGGGTCCCTACAATGAGCAGTTCTTC. Encoded protein: CAWSPDLPGPYNEQFF. The variable domain in full, completed from reference TRBV30 and TRBJ2-1, reads SQTIHQWPATLVQPVGSPLSLECTVEGTSNPNLYWYRQAAGRGLQLLFYSVGIGQISSEVPQNLSASRPQDRQFILSSKKLLLSDSGFYLCAWSPDLPGPYNEQFFGPGTRLTVL.

The CDR3 spells CASRPDSTYEQYF. DNA of the CDR3: TGCGCCAGCAGACCTGACTCTACCTACGAGCAGTACTTC. This rearrangement joins TRBV5-1 to TRBJ2-7; D unclear. Trimming left V 5 bases short and J 2 bases short, with 11 bases between. The CDR3 is 13 residues long. Germline CDR1 SGHRS, CDR2 YFSETQ. Full variable domain (remainder filled in from reference TRBV5-1 and TRBJ2-7): KAGVTQTPRYLIKTRGQQVTLSCSPISGHRSVSWYQQTPGQGLQFLFEYFSETQRNKGNFPGRFSGRQFSNSRSEMNVSTLELGDSALYLCASRPDSTYEQYFGPGTRLTVT.

This clone was found a few times. The J gene is TRBJ1-1, the V gene TRBV20-1; D not certain. CDR1 DFQATT and CDR2 SNEGSKA come from the germline V gene (reference sequence). V was shortened by 3 bases and J by 10 bases, with 12 bases between the two germline ends. This CDR3 comprises 11 residues. The CDR3 protein is CSASKVSGAFF. The DNA of the CDR3 is TGCAGTGCTAGTAAGGTATCGGGAGCTTTCTTT.

This chain uses TRBV6-5 with TRBJ1-2; 7 positions match TRBD1. V was clipped by 4 bases and J by 4 bases; unmatched bases: 6. The CDR3 runs to 14 residues. CDR1 is MNHEY, CDR2 SVGAGI, per germline. CDR3 residues: CASSLNRGGYGYTF. CDR3 nucleotides: TGTGCCAGCAGTTTAAACAGGGGTGGCTATGGCTACACCTTC.

This chain links TRBV6-5 with TRBJ2-7; TRBD2 is a possible D gene (6 bases). V lost 7 bases, J lost 3 bases, and 19 bases lay in between. Germline V gives CDR1 MNHEY, CDR2 SVGAGI. The CDR3 runs to 15 residues. The CDR3 region has the DNA TGTGCCAGCATCAAAGGAGGGGCGCAGAACTACGAGCAGTACTTC. Encoded protein: CASIKGGAQNYEQYF.

This chain links TRBV6-5 with TRBJ2-7, with 11 bases fitting TRBD1. From germline, CDR1 is MNHEY and CDR2 SVGAGI. CDR3 length: 14 amino acids. Trimming cost V 8 bases and J 5 bases; bases outside gene matches: 8. CDR3 sequence: CASHDRDRGDEQYF. Here the CDR3 DNA reads TGTGCCAGCCATGACCGGGACAGGGGGGACGAGCAGTACTTC.

The J gene is TRBJ2-7, the V gene TRBV30; D is perhaps TRBD1 (6 bases). Germline CDR1 is GTSNPN and CDR2 is SVGIG (reference sequence). This CDR3 is 16 amino acids long. The V and J ends lost 4 bases and 0 bases respectively, with 19 bases between them. The CDR3 reads CAWTNNLRGTSYEQYF. CDR3 bases: TGTGCCTGGACCAACAACCTCAGGGGAACCTCCTACGAGCAGTACTTC.

The V and J genes are TRBV6-5 and TRBJ2-3, with TRBD1 matching 9 bases. The CDR3 is made up of 15 amino acids. V lost 4 bases to trimming and J lost 2 bases; unmatched junction nucleotides: 4. Germline V gene data show CDR1 as MNHEY and CDR2 as SVGAGI. CDR3 DNA: TGTGCCAGCAGTTCCGGGACAGGGCCCACAGATACGCAGTATTTT. As protein: CASSSGTGPTDTQYF.

The chain is built from TRBV29-1 and TRBJ2-1; 9 nucleotides line up with TRBD1. The V segment lost 3 bases and the J segment 0 bases; nucleotides outside the gene matches: 3. Per the germline V gene, CDR1 is SQVTM and CDR2 is ANQGSEA. The CDR3 spans 15 residues. This CDR3 reads CSVDTGQGSYNEQFF. The CDR3 DNA reads as TGCAGCGTTGATACGGGACAGGGCTCCTACAATGAGCAGTTCTTC.

The chain is built from TRBV5-3 and TRBJ1-5; D ambiguous. TRBV5-3 falls under the ORF class, with uncertain function. The ends were cut back, 3 bases at V and 0 bases at J, with 16 bases in the middle. This CDR3 has 17 residues. CDR3 DNA: TGTGCCAGAAGCTCAATGGCAGAAAGGCCTAGCAATCAGCCCCAGCATTTT. The encoded protein is CARSSMAERPSNQPQHF.

The V call is TRBV5-6, the J call TRBJ1-1, with 10 positions matching TRBD1. The CDR3 is 15 residues long. V was pared by 3 bases and J by 0 bases, with 2 bases of the junction left unmatched. The V gene's germline CDR1 is SGHDT and CDR2 YYEEEE. CDR3 coding DNA: TGTGCCAGCAGCTCGGGACAGGGGATGAACACTGAAGCTTTCTTT. Translation gives CASSSGQGMNTEAFF. The variable domain in full, completed from reference TRBV5-6 and TRBJ1-1, reads DAGVTQSPTHLIKTRGQQVTLRCSPKSGHDTVSWYQQALGQGPQFIFQYYEEEERQRGNFPDRFSGHQFPNYSSELNVNALLLGDSALYLCASSSGQGMNTEAFFGQGTRLTVV.

For the CDR3, the DNA is TGTGCCACCACGGCACCAGGGACATATGGGCTCGGCTACACCTTC. This encodes CATTAPGTYGLGYTF. The chain uses TRBV10-3 and TRBJ1-2; D is perhaps TRBD1 (6 bases). CDR1 ENHRY and CDR2 SYGVKD come from the germline V gene. Trimming took off 10 bases at V and 8 bases at J, with 26 bases between the two ends. There are 15 residues in the CDR3.

The gene calls are TRBV15 and TRBJ1-2; 9 nucleotides line up with TRBD1. The CDR3 runs 14 residues. Trimming at V came to 5 bases and at J to 9 bases, leaving 10 bases not matched to a gene. The germline CDR1 and CDR2 sequences are LNHNV and YYDKDF (reference sequence). As DNA, the CDR3 is TGTGCCACCAGCCTAGACAGGGGGTCTTCCCGCTACACCTTC. Translated: CATSLDRGSSRYTF.

This sequence joins TRBV6-2 or TRBV6-3 and TRBJ2-3; D gene ambiguous. V lost 5 bases and J lost 6, with 9 bases in between. The CDR3 covers 12 residues. Germline V gene data show CDR1 as MNHEY and CDR2 as SVGEGT. Here the CDR3 DNA reads TGTGCCAGCAGTGTGATAGGGGATACGCAGTATTTT. This sequence encodes CASSVIGDTQYF.

The chain employs TRBV6-5 and TRBJ1-3; the match to TRBD1 covers 9 bases. This CDR3 spans 13 amino acids. The V gene's germline CDR1 is MNHEY and CDR2 SVGAGI. The V and J ends lost 8 bases and 3 bases, in that order; junction bases with no gene match: 2. CDR3 loop: CASRDRVGNTIYF. CDR3 DNA: TGTGCCAGCCGGGACAGGGTTGGAAACACCATATATTTT.

The chain recombines TRBV5-1 with TRBJ1-2; 8 nucleotides match TRBD1. Trimming at V came to 1 base and at J to 7 bases, leaving 6 bases not matched to a gene. Germline V CDR1 and CDR2: SGHRS, YFSETQ. There are 14 residues in the CDR3. The CDR3, as DNA: TGCGCCAGCAGCTTGACCCTGGACAGGGCTGGCTACACCTTC. As protein: CASSLTLDRAGYTF.

This rearrangement joins TRBV7-2 to TRBJ2-7, with 11 bases aligning to TRBD1. Germline V gives CDR1 SGHTA, CDR2 FQGNSA. The CDR3 extends over 14 amino acids. Losses at the gene ends were 5 bases for V and 5 bases for J; bases not matched to a gene: 5. The CDR3 DNA reads TGTGCCAGCAGCCTTAGGACAGGGGGCAACGAGCAGTACTTC. It encodes CASSLRTGGNEQYF.

This chain uses TRBV9 with TRBJ1-3; D uncertain. The CDR3 sequence is 14 residues long. The germline V gene encodes CDR1 SGDLS and CDR2 YYNGEE. Trimming removed 0 bases from V and 4 bases from J, with 8 bases in between. As DNA, the CDR3 is TGTGCCAGCAGCGTAGGGGGAGGAGGAAACACCATATATTTT. Translated: CASSVGGGGNTIYF.